Listed here is a single T cell receptor beta chain. This CDR3 is built from 15 residues. The germline V gene encodes CDR1 SGHRS and CDR2 YFSETQ. The ends were cut back, 1 base at V and 7 bases at J, with 16 bases in the middle. This sample was included in a study of blood T cell repertoires in COVID-19. Study information: Samples came from the United States, Italy and Spain, spanning acute and convalescent COVID-19. PBMCs, B-cell-depleted T cells, or T cells provided the cDNA or gDNA that made up the material.

Patients of the Seattle cohort, enrolled during active infection, were followed longitudinally. Original analysis: Amplifying reference gene primers gave estimates of nucleated cell counts. The data were produced by immunoSEQ multiplex PCR, yet TCRdb's version contains in-frame clones alone and is incomplete. Clone size and the V and J calls come from that table; the DNA yielded D and trimming. The sample shows roughly 100,000 clones, 80% to 95% of them seen only once. Source material: peripheral blood. This chain links TRBV5-1 with TRBJ2-3; a possible D gene is TRBD2 (6 bases). The TCR comes from a woman aged 50 to 60 with COVID-19, enrolled during active disease. The CDR3: CASSLTGGDLNTQYF. The DNA for the CDR3 is TGCGCCAGCAGCTTGACGGGCGGGGACCTGAATACGCAGTATTTT.